These 10 T cell receptor beta chains share one sample of origin, sequenced in a study of OX40 agonist ivuxolimab in advanced cancers. Some clones are missing from TCRdb's copy, which holds only in-frame ones; the method was immunoSEQ multiplex PCR. The sample contains more than 75,000 clones, less than 90% of which appear only once. Sequencing was performed on CD4+ or CD8+ T cells sorted from blood, taken in a trial of the OX40 agonist ivuxolimab. These receptors were taken from an adult with an advanced solid tumor such as melanoma, head and neck, liver or kidney cancer.

V usage is TRBV18 and J usage is TRBJ1-1, with 7 positions matching TRBD1. The CDR3 covers 15 residues. The germline gives CDR1 KGHSH, CDR2 LQKENI. The ends lost 3 bases at V and 5 bases at J; junction bases unmatched: 9. CDR3 in amino acids: CASSPEPGQKTEAFF. The CDR3, as DNA: TGTGCCAGCTCACCCGAGCCGGGACAGAAGACTGAAGCTTTCTTT.

The CDR3 is CASVGTSGNTIYF. DNA for the CDR3: TGTGCCAGCGTAGGGACCTCTGGAAACACCATATATTTT. The chain combines TRBV6-6 with TRBJ1-3; the D gene is possibly TRBD1 (5 bases). The CDR3 length is 13 residues. V was cut by 8 bases and J by 0 bases, with 8 bases left in between. The germline V gene has CDR1 MNHNY and CDR2 SVGAGI (reference sequence).

This chain links TRBV15 with TRBJ1-4, with TRBD1 matching 8 bases. Per the germline V gene, CDR1 is LNHNV and CDR2 is YYDKDF (reference sequence). V shed 0 bases, J shed 1 base, and the junction held 1 base outside the gene matches. This CDR3 contains 16 residues. The DNA for the CDR3 is TGTGCCACCAGCAGAGACAGGGGGCTAACTAATGAAAAACTGTTTTTT. Residues: CATSRDRGLTNEKLFF.

The rearrangement uses TRBV6-5 and TRBJ1-2; TRBD1 matches 7 bases. This CDR3 spans 13 amino acids. The germline V gene has CDR1 MNHEY and CDR2 SVGAGI. Germline trimming cut 5 bases from V and 3 bases from J; bases unmatched to any gene: 3. The CDR3 is CASSPTGDYGYTF. The CDR3 DNA follows: TGTGCCAGCAGTCCTACAGGGGACTATGGCTACACCTTC.

CDR3: CASSANRDQPQHF. In DNA form, the CDR3 reads TGTGCCAGCAGTGCAAACAGGGACCAGCCCCAGCATTTT. This rearrangement joins TRBV27 to TRBJ1-5, with TRBD1 as a possible D gene (6 bases). The CDR3 has 13 residues. V lost 5 bases, J lost 7 bases, and 12 bases lay in between. Germline V lookup: CDR1 MNHEY, CDR2 SMNVEV (reference sequence).

The rearrangement uses TRBV27 and TRBJ1-2; D remains unclear. This CDR3 spans 13 amino acids. V dropped 3 bases and J dropped 8 bases, with 13 bases sitting between them. Germline V gene lookup returns CDR1 MNHEY and CDR2 SMNVEV (reference sequence). The CDR3 coding sequence is TGTGCCAGCAGTTTTTTGGGAGCTAACGGCTACACCTTC. Its protein is CASSFLGANGYTF.

This chain joins TRBV30 and TRBJ1-4; D remains ambiguous. This CDR3 spans 13 amino acids. CDR1 GTSNPN and CDR2 SVGIG come from the germline V gene (reference sequence). Trimming took 1 base from V and 8 from J, leaving 11 bases between them. DNA for the CDR3: TGTGCCTGGAGTGGTCAAGGGAGCGAAAAACTGTTTTTT. Translation gives CAWSGQGSEKLFF.

The CDR3 here is CAWSVHSSYEQFF. The CDR3 nucleotides read TGTGCCTGGAGTGTACATAGTTCCTATGAGCAGTTCTTC. The chain links TRBV30 to TRBJ2-1, with unresolved D. The V gene lost 0 bases and the J gene lost 8 bases, with 11 bases spanning the gap. CDR1 is GTSNPN, CDR2 SVGIG, per germline (reference sequence). This CDR3 region has 13 residues.

V usage is TRBV7-3 and J usage is TRBJ2-3; the match to TRBD2 covers 7 bases. The CDR3 is 17 residues long. CDR1 and CDR2 (germline): SGHTA, FQGTGA. V trimming: 4 bases; J trimming: 6 bases; junction bases outside the gene matches: 16. CDR3 sequence: CASSWPLEAGVGDTQYF. For the CDR3, the DNA is TGTGCCAGCAGCTGGCCTTTAGAGGCGGGAGTAGGGGATACGCAGTATTTT.

The chain uses TRBV28 and TRBJ2-3; 7 bases are a match to TRBD1. After removal of 2 bases from V and 3 bases from J, the junction contained 5 bases not matched to a gene. The germline gives CDR1 MDHEN, CDR2 SYDVKM. This CDR3 has 15 residues. DNA of the CDR3: TGTGCCAGCAGTTTAAAGGGGGCAGGGACAGATACGCAGTATTTT. It is translated as CASSLKGAGTDTQYF.